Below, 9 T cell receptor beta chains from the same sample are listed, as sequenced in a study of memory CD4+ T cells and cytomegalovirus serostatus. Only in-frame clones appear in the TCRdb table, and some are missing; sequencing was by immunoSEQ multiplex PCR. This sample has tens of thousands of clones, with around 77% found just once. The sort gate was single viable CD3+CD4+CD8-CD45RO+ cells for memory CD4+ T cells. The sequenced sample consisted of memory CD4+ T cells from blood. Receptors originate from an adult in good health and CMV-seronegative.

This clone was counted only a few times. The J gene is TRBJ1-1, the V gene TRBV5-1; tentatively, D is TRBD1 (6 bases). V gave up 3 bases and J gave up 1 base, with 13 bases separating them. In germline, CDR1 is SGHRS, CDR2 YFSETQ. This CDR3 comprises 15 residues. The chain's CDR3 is CASSSADSRNTEAFF. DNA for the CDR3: TGCGCCAGCAGCTCGGCGGACAGCAGGAACACTGAAGCTTTCTTT.

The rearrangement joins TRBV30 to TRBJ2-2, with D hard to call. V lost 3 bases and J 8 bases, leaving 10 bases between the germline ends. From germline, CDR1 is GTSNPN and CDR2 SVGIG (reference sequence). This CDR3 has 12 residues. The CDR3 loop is CAWRHSSGELFF. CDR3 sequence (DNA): TGTGCCTGGAGGCACAGCTCGGGGGAGCTGTTTTTT.

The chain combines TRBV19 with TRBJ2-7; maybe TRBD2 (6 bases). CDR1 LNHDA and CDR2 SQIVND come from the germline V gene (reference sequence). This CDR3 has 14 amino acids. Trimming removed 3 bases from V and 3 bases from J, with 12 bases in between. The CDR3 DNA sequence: TGTGCCAGTAGTATGCGGGGAACTCGCTACGAGCAGTACTTC. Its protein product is CASSMRGTRYEQYF.

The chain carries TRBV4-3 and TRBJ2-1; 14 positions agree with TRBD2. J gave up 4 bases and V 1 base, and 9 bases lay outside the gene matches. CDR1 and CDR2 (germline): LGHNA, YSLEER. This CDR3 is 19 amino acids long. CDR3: CASSQGFGTSGRRYNEQFF. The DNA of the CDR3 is TGCGCCAGCAGCCAAGGGTTCGGGACTAGCGGGAGAAGGTACAATGAGCAGTTCTTC.

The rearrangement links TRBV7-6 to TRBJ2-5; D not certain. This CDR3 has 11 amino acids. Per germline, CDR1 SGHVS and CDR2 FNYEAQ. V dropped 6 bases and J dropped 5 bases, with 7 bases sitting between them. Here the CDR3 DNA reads TGTGCCAGCAGTTCCGGGGAGACCCAGTACTTC. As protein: CASSSGETQYF.

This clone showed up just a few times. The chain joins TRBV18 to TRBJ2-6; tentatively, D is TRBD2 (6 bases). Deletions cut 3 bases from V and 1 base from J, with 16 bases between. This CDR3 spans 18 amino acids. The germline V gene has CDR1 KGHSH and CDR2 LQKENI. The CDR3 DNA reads TGTGCCAGCTCACCGCCCGGGACTGCAAATTCTGGGGCCAACGTCCTGACTTTC. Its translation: CASSPPGTANSGANVLTF.

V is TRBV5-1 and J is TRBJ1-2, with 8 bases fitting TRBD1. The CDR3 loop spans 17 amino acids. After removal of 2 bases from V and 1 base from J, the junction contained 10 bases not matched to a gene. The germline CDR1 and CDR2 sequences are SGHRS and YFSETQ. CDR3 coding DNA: TGCGCCAGCAGCTTAGGGTACGGACAGGGTGTTAACTATGGCTACACCTTC. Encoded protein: CASSLGYGQGVNYGYTF.

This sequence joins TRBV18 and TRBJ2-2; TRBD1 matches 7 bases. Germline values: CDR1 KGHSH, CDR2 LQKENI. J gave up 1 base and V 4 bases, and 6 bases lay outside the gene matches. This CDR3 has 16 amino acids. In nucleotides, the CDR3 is TGTGCCAGCTCACGAGACAGGGTAGTGAACACCGGGGAGCTGTTTTTT. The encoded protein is CASSRDRVVNTGELFF.

The CDR3 reads CASSLSSNQPQHF. As DNA, the CDR3 is TGCGCCAGCAGCTTGTCAAGCAATCAGCCCCAGCATTTT. This chain uses TRBV5-1 with TRBJ1-5; no reliable D call. Trimming removed 1 base from V and 1 base from J, with 3 bases in between. Looked up from germline, CDR1 is SGHRS and CDR2 is YFSETQ. The length of the CDR3 is 13 residues.